The 21 T cell receptor beta chains below come from one sample, sequenced in a study of blood T cell repertoires in COVID-19 (dated by TCRdb to about 2020). The receptor library was made with the immunoSEQ multiplex PCR assay. TCRdb re-hosts the immuneACCESS table, in-frame sequences only. Its copies lack some clones; in the studies checked, an unresolved V gene accounts for under half of them, and the cause for the rest is not known. The sample table shows more than 100,000 clones, and approximately 90% are seen once. The top ten constitute more than 2% of the sample. Sequencing input: peripheral blood. All receptors derive from a man between 65 and 85 years old with active COVID-19.

The CDR3 protein is CATSRVGTVNTGELFF. The CDR3 nucleotides are TGTGCCACCAGCAGAGTTGGGACAGTGAACACCGGGGAGCTGTTTTTT. The gene calls are TRBV15 and TRBJ2-2; 7 nucleotides match TRBD1. The CDR3 is 16 amino acids. With V trimmed by 1 base and J by 1 base, 3 bases remained unmatched. Germline CDR1 reads LNHNV; CDR2 reads YYDKDF (reference sequence).

Remarks on this clone: At one boundary the junction diverges from the germline segment, which might be a read error. The CDR3 sequence: CSFTGGGSTNTQYF. Here the CDR3 DNA reads TGCAGCTTCACGGGGGGAGGTTCCACAAATACGCAGTATTTT. This chain links TRBV29-1 with TRBJ2-3; 7 bases match TRBD2. CDR3 length: 14 amino acids. CDR1 SQVTM and CDR2 ANQGSEA come from the germline V gene.

The V and J genes are TRBV21-1 and TRBJ2-1; no DNA check was done on the table's D call, TRBD1. TRBV21-1 is a pseudogene segment. The CDR3 spans 13 residues. CDR3: CASSKKYSNEQFF. Here the CDR3 DNA reads TGTGCCAGCAGCAAAAAATACAGCAATGAGCAGTTCTTC.

V is TRBV19 and J is TRBJ1-3; the D is unclear. The CDR3 covers 15 residues. CDR1 and CDR2 (germline): LNHDA, SQIVND (reference sequence). V gave up 6 bases and J gave up 0 bases, with 12 bases separating them. The CDR3 DNA reads as TGTGCCAGTAGGCGGGTGGGGTCCTCTGGAAACACCATATATTTT. It is translated as CASRRVGSSGNTIYF. Full variable domain (missing parts from reference TRBV19 and TRBJ1-3): DGGITQSPKYLFRKEGQNVTLSCEQNLNHDAMYWYRQDPGQGLRLIYYSQIVNDFQKGDIAEGYSVSREKKESFPLTVTSAQKNPTAFYLCASRRVGSSGNTIYFGEGSWLTVV.

The chain has TRBV3-1 (or the pseudogene TRBV3-2) and TRBJ2-3; D call uncertain. Between the trimmed V and J ends, which lost 0 bases and 4 bases, there was a span of 14 bases. The CDR3 is 16 residues long. CDR1 is LGHDT and CDR2 is YNNKEL in the germline V gene (reference sequence). As DNA, the CDR3 is TGTGCCAGCAGCCAAGATTGGATAGCCGGCCCAGATACGCAGTATTTT. Translating gives CASSQDWIAGPDTQYF.

This chain connects TRBV21-1 to TRBJ1-5. TRBV21-1 counts as a pseudogene. This CDR3 is 19 amino acids long. CDR3 residues: CASSAPEDEREDIDQPQHF. The CDR3 DNA is TGTGCCAGCAGCGCTCCGGAGGATGAGAGGGAGGACATCGATCAGCCCCAGCATTTT.

This clone was seen once. This chain joins TRBV5-1 and TRBJ1-2, with D possibly matching TRBD1 (5 bases). CDR3 size: 13 residues. Trimming shortened V by 0 bases and J by 2 bases, and 5 bases separated the two germline ends. Per germline, CDR1 SGHRS and CDR2 YFSETQ. The CDR3 region is CASSLGTNYGYTF. The DNA for the CDR3 is TGCGCCAGCAGCTTGGGGACAAACTATGGCTACACCTTC.

The count of this clone is one. This chain links TRBV27 with TRBJ2-7; D perhaps matches TRBD1 (6 bases). The CDR3 consists of 13 residues. The germline V and J ends were trimmed by 5 bases and 3 bases, with 11 bases remaining between them. CDR1 is MNHEY and CDR2 is SMNVEV in the germline V gene (reference sequence). CDR3: CASSRGQVYEQYF. CDR3 bases: TGTGCCAGCAGTCGGGGACAAGTCTACGAGCAGTACTTC.

This clone was seen a handful of times. The V gene is TRBV5-1, the J gene TRBJ1-6; D gene unclear. The length of the CDR3 is 15 residues. Germline CDR1 is SGHRS and CDR2 is YFSETQ. The V and J ends lost 4 bases and 9 bases respectively, with 17 bases between them. The CDR3 spells CASSRTTGSRSPLHF. The CDR3 DNA reads as TGCGCCAGCAGCCGAACGACGGGGAGTCGTTCACCCCTCCACTTT.

J is TRBJ2-5 and V is TRBV6-6, with a weak D call TRBD1 (5 bases). This CDR3 is built from 14 residues. V lost 3 bases, J lost 5 bases, and 13 bases lay in between. Germline V gene sequence: CDR1 MNHNY, CDR2 SVGAGI (reference sequence). The CDR3 is CASSYSQGGETQYF. The DNA of the CDR3 is TGTGCCAGCAGTTATAGCCAGGGTGGGGAGACCCAGTACTTC.

The J gene is TRBJ2-7, the V gene TRBV28; tentative D call: TRBD2 (5 bases). V lost 3 bases, J lost 0 bases, and 12 bases lay in between. The germline CDR1 and CDR2 sequences are MDHEN and SYDVKM. The CDR3 sequence is 15 residues long. CDR3 nucleotides: TGTGCCAGCAGTTTCGAGGGCGCTAACTCCTACGAGCAGTACTTC. Translated: CASSFEGANSYEQYF.

The V gene is TRBV7-2, the J gene TRBJ2-3, with 9 nucleotides matching TRBD2. Looked up from germline, CDR1 is SGHTA and CDR2 is FQGNSA. With 3 bases clipped from V and 3 bases from J, the junction kept 16 bases outside the gene matches. The CDR3 sequence is 19 residues long. In nucleotides, the CDR3 is TGTGCCAGCAGCTTTAGTAAAATCTGGCGGGAGGGCCGAACAGATACGCAGTATTTT. It encodes CASSFSKIWREGRTDTQYF.

The V and J genes are TRBV28 and TRBJ2-2, with TRBD2 matching 10 bases. This CDR3 is 15 amino acids long. After removal of 11 bases from V and 5 bases from J, the junction contained 11 bases not matched to a gene. CDR1 and CDR2 from the germline V gene are MDHEN and SYDVKM. The CDR3 loop is CAGGEREGRTGELFF. DNA of the CDR3: TGTGCCGGGGGGGAGCGGGAGGGAAGGACCGGGGAGCTGTTTTTT.

This chain joins TRBV5-8 and TRBJ2-5, with D tentatively TRBD1 (5 bases). CDR1 and CDR2 from the germline V gene are SGHTS and YDEGEE. V lost 4 bases and J lost 0, with 13 bases in between. The CDR3 is made up of 15 amino acids. In DNA form, the CDR3 reads TGTGCCAGCAGCGCGGACACTACGTACCAAGAGACCCAGTACTTC. Protein product: CASSADTTYQETQYF.

The chain carries TRBV6-5 and TRBJ1-1; TRBD1 matches at 9 bases. Germline assignment: CDR1 MNHEY and CDR2 SVGAGI. Losses at the gene ends were 5 bases for V and 6 bases for J; bases not matched to a gene: 10. The length of the CDR3 is 15 residues. As DNA, the CDR3 is TGTGCCAGCAGTACCGGGACAGGGAAAAGAGCTGAAGCTTTCTTT. Translation gives CASSTGTGKRAEAFF.

The rearrangement links TRBV15 to TRBJ2-7; maybe TRBD2 (5 bases). There are 14 residues in the CDR3. Germline loops: CDR1 LNHNV, CDR2 YYDKDF (reference sequence). The V end lost 5 bases, the J end lost 0 bases, and 11 bases lay between the germline ends. CDR3 amino acids: CATSDYRDSYEQYF. The CDR3 coding sequence is TGTGCCACCAGCGATTACCGGGACTCCTACGAGCAGTACTTC. The entire variable domain, with the rest obtained from reference TRBV15 and TRBJ2-7, is as follows: DAMVIQNPRYQVTQFGKPVTLSCSQTLNHNVMYWYQQKSSQAPKLLFHYYDKDFNNEADTPDNFQSRRPNTSFCFLDIRSPGLGDTAMYLCATSDYRDSYEQYFGPGTRLTVT.

The CDR3 DNA reads TGTGCCAGTAGTACCTCCGGGACTAGGGGCCTCTACGAGCAGTACTTC. It specifies CASSTSGTRGLYEQYF. The V call is TRBV19, the J call TRBJ2-7; TRBD2 matches 8 bases. The CDR3 totals 16 residues. Per the germline V gene, CDR1 is LNHDA and CDR2 is SQIVND (reference sequence). J was trimmed by 3 bases and V by 4 bases; bases with no gene match: 11.

The sample holds a few counts of this clone. The J gene is TRBJ2-7, the V gene TRBV4-1; D gene unclear. V shed 1 base and J shed 5 bases, with 9 bases lying between them. CDR1 MGHRA and CDR2 YSYEKL come from the germline V gene. The CDR3 consists of 13 residues. The CDR3 sequence: CASSQVAADEQYF. Here the CDR3 DNA reads TGCGCCAGCAGCCAAGTGGCCGCGGACGAGCAGTACTTC.

The J gene is TRBJ2-2, the V gene TRBV19; a possible D gene is TRBD1 (5 bases). The germline CDR1 and CDR2 sequences are LNHDA and SQIVND (reference sequence). The CDR3 totals 13 residues. The V gene lost 6 bases and the J gene lost 4 bases, with 9 bases spanning the gap. Written as DNA, the CDR3 is TGTGCCAGTAGGGCACAGGCCACCGGGGAGCTGTTTTTT. Its protein product is CASRAQATGELFF.

V and J are TRBV25-1 and TRBJ1-6; 10 bases agree with TRBD1. The CDR3 contains 15 residues. Germline assignment: CDR1 MGHDK and CDR2 SYGVNS. Trimming removed 3 bases from V and 6 bases from J; junction bases left unmatched: 2. The DNA of the CDR3 is TGTGCCAGCAGTGATAGACAGGGGGCTAATTCACCCCTCCACTTT. It translates to CASSDRQGANSPLHF.

CDR3 in amino acids: CASSQDRDHSPLHF. Written as DNA, the CDR3 is TGTGCCAGCTCACAAGACAGGGACCATTCACCCCTCCACTTT. The chain has TRBV18 and TRBJ1-6, with TRBD1 matching 7 bases. CDR1 is KGHSH and CDR2 is LQKENI in the germline V gene. J lost 8 bases, V lost 4 bases, and 5 bases had no gene match. The CDR3 runs 14 residues.